Each of the 29 T cell receptor beta chains below was sequenced from the same sample in a study of T cell clonality in common variable immunodeficiency. Profiling relied on immunoSEQ multiplex PCR, and the TCRdb table lists in-frame clones only, not all of them. The sample has some 14,000 clones, none seen only once. Study-level findings and limits: Common variable immunodeficiency TCR beta sequences reportedly had fewer deletions and N-nucleotide insertions.

These receptors are not linked to any known antigen. Sample: peripheral blood mononuclear cells. These receptors were obtained from a human donor with common variable immunodeficiency.

With respect to this clone: The read comes to an end 3 residues before the CDR3 does, leaving the germline J gene to fill in the end. The rearrangement links TRBV18 to TRBJ1-2; D might be TRBD1 (5 bases). CDR3 length: 16 residues. Germline V lookup: CDR1 KGHSH, CDR2 LQKENI. V gave up 3 bases and J gave up 7 bases, with 21 bases separating them. This CDR3 reads CASSPSSTVELTGYTF. CDR3 DNA (partial): TGTGCCAGCTCACCTTCTTCGACAGTCGAGTTGACTGGC.

This clone appeared a few times. The CDR3 extends 3 residues past the end of the read, so its final part is completed from the germline J gene. The V gene is TRBV18, the J gene TRBJ2-3, with D tentatively TRBD1 (6 bases). The CDR3 is made up of 14 amino acids. Trimming left V 3 bases short and J 0 bases short, with 7 bases between. CDR1 KGHSH and CDR2 LQKENI come from the germline V gene. CDR3 DNA (partial): TGTGCCAGCTCACCGACAGGAAGCACAGATACG. It translates to CASSPTGSTDT. From start to end, the CDR3 is CASSPTGSTDTQYF.

This clone was counted between two and nine times. CDR3 region: CASSRNPGTDSNQPQHF. The CDR3 bases that were read are TGTGCCAGCTCACGAAACCCCGGGACAGATAGCAATCAGCCC. The V call is TRBV18, the J call TRBJ1-5; 7 bases fit TRBD1. The read terminates 3 residues ahead of where the CDR3 ends, so the germline J gene completes it. Germline V gene data show CDR1 as KGHSH and CDR2 as LQKENI. V lost 4 bases and J lost 0; bases outside the gene matches: 9. This CDR3 region has 17 residues.

This clone has ten or more counts. From the germline J gene comes the end of the CDR3, since the read stops 3 residues before it. The chain employs TRBV18 and TRBJ2-1; D is perhaps TRBD2 (7 bases). This CDR3 comprises 17 residues. The V and J ends lost 8 bases and 3 bases respectively, with 23 bases between them. The germline gives CDR1 KGHSH, CDR2 LQKENI. The CDR3 spells CASQLSKGGAVYNEQFF. Incomplete CDR3 DNA: TGTGCCAGCCAGCTGTCCAAGGGGGGGGCCGTCTACAATGAG. The entire variable domain, with the rest obtained from reference TRBV18 and TRBJ2-1, is as follows: NAGVMQNPRHLVRRRGQEARLRCSPMKGHSHVYWYRQLPEEGLKFMVYLQKENIIDESGMPKERFSAEFPKEGPSILRIQQVVRGDSAAYFCASQLSKGGAVYNEQFFGPGTRLTVL.

This clone was seen only a few times. The sequenced part of the CDR3 DNA is TGTGCCAGCAGTCTGGGACAGCGGATTTTTGAAAAA. It encodes CASSLGQRIFEK. The entire CDR3 is CASSLGQRIFEKLFF. The rearrangement links TRBV7-9 to TRBJ1-4; 7 positions match TRBD1. The read ends 3 residues before the CDR3 terminus; that terminus is restored from the germline J gene. The V segment lost 6 bases and the J segment 7 bases; nucleotides outside the gene matches: 11. This CDR3 has 15 amino acids. Germline-derived CDR1 and CDR2 are SEHNR and FQNEAQ (reference sequence).

CDR3 residues: CASSQEGLARYNEQFF. CDR3 DNA (partial): TGCGCCAGCAGTCAAGAGGGACTAGCGCGGTACAATGAG. The V call is TRBV23-1, the J call TRBJ2-1, with TRBD2 identical over 10 bases. With the read ending 3 residues before the CDR3 end, the germline J gene is used to fill in that end. TRBV23-1 is placed among ORFs of uncertain function. V lost 2 bases and J lost 4; bases outside the gene matches: 5. This CDR3 comprises 16 residues.

For this clone: The read ends 3 residues early relative to the CDR3; the germline J gene fills the gap. The chain uses TRBV19 and TRBJ1-5; the D gene is possibly TRBD1 (5 bases). Deletions cut 0 bases from V and 4 bases from J, with 7 bases between. The germline gives CDR1 LNHDA, CDR2 SQIVND (reference sequence). This CDR3 comprises 14 residues. The CDR3 spells CASSIEGGNQPQHF. Partial CDR3 DNA: TGTGCCAGTAGTATAGAGGGGGGTAATCAGCCC.

This clone was found a few times. The CDR3 end lies 3 residues beyond the end of the read and is filled in from the germline J gene. V usage is TRBV7-6 and J usage is TRBJ2-7; TRBD2 aligns across 14 bases. V shed 7 bases and J 0 bases; nucleotides not matched to a gene: 8. The V gene's germline CDR1 is SGHVS and CDR2 FNYEAQ. CDR3 size: 17 residues. The chain's CDR3 is CASTRTSGGFLSYEQYF. The CDR3 DNA, read in part, is TGTGCCAGCACCCGGACTAGCGGGGGGTTTCTCTCCTACGAG.

This clone was counted only a few times. The read ends 3 residues before the CDR3 terminus; that terminus is restored from the germline J gene. This sequence joins TRBV19 and TRBJ1-5, with D possibly being TRBD1 (5 bases). The CDR3 spans 16 residues. The germline V gene encodes CDR1 LNHDA and CDR2 SQIVND (reference sequence). Trimming shortened V by 3 bases and J by 1 base, and 13 bases separated the two germline ends. The CDR3 here is CASSIRPGSSNQPQHF. Incomplete CDR3 DNA: TGTGCCAGTAGTATTCGCCCAGGGAGCAGCAATCAGCCC.

Details on this clone: The read comes to an end 3 residues before the CDR3 does, leaving the germline J gene to fill in the end. The chain links TRBV19 to TRBJ2-1, with 10 positions matching TRBD1. J lost 6 bases, V lost 8 bases, and 1 base had no gene match. Germline V gene sequence: CDR1 LNHDA, CDR2 SQIVND (reference sequence). The CDR3 has 12 amino acids. The sequenced part of the CDR3 DNA is TGTGCCAGTGGACAGGGGGGCAATGAG. Residues: CASGQGGNE. The complete CDR3 protein is CASGQGGNEQFF.

A note on this clone: The CDR3 extends 3 residues past the end of the read, so its final part is completed from the germline J gene. This chain joins TRBV30 and TRBJ2-5; 9 nucleotides line up with TRBD2. This CDR3 spans 17 amino acids. Per the germline V gene, CDR1 is GTSNPN and CDR2 is SVGIG (reference sequence). Trimming took 2 bases from V and 3 from J; bases not matched to a gene: 13. The CDR3 here is CAWSTPSLGLAKETQYF. Incomplete CDR3 DNA: TGTGCCTGGAGTACCCCGAGTTTGGGACTAGCTAAAGAGACC.

A note on this clone: Read sequence stops 3 residues before the CDR3 end, and the germline J gene provides the missing end. The chain uses TRBV20-1 and TRBJ2-3, with 8 bases that match TRBD2. With 7 bases clipped from V and 0 bases from J, the junction kept 3 bases outside the gene matches. This CDR3 region has 13 residues. The germline V gene has CDR1 DFQATT and CDR2 SNEGSKA (reference sequence). The CDR3 bases that were read are TGCAGTGAGTCTAGCGGGAGCACAGATACG. Its protein product is CSESSGSTDT. The complete CDR3 sequence is CSESSGSTDTQYF.

This clone has only a few counts. The read terminates 3 residues ahead of where the CDR3 ends, so the germline J gene completes it. The chain employs TRBV18 and TRBJ2-7; D might be TRBD1 (5 bases). V was pared by 2 bases and J by 3 bases, with 14 bases between. The length of the CDR3 is 15 residues. Germline V lookup: CDR1 KGHSH, CDR2 LQKENI. Incomplete CDR3 DNA: TGTGCCAGCTCACCAGGGGCGGAGTTTGGCTACGAG. Translated, it gives CASSPGAEFGYE. The CDR3 in its entirety is CASSPGAEFGYEQYF.

In regard to this clone: With the read ending 3 residues before the CDR3 end, the germline J gene is used to fill in that end. This chain joins TRBV7-2 and TRBJ1-1; 7 positions agree with TRBD1. CDR1 is SGHTA and CDR2 is FQGNSA in the germline V gene. This CDR3 is built from 15 residues. The ends lost 4 bases at V and 2 bases at J; junction bases unmatched: 7. CDR3 DNA (partial): TGTGCCAGCAGCTCACCGACAGGGTTTAACACTGAA. This sequence encodes CASSSPTGFNTE. The complete CDR3 protein is CASSSPTGFNTEAFF.

This clone was seen a few times. The CDR3 is cut off 3 residues early in the read; its end comes from the germline J gene. The V and J genes are TRBV30 and TRBJ2-3, with a weak D call TRBD2 (5 bases). Trimming removed 1 base at V and 4 bases at J, with 6 bases between. Per germline, CDR1 GTSNPN and CDR2 SVGIG (reference sequence). This CDR3 has 12 residues. CDR3 DNA, as far as it was read: TGTGCCTGGAGTGCGGGGTCAGATACG. Residues: CAWSAGSDT. The whole CDR3 protein is CAWSAGSDTQYF.

Note on this clone: The observed sequence ends 3 residues before the CDR3 terminus, with the missing tail filled in from the germline J gene. The chain links TRBV19 to TRBJ2-7, with D perhaps TRBD1 (5 bases). The CDR3 covers 14 residues. Trimming stripped 6 bases from V and 3 bases from J, with 15 bases between. Per the germline V gene, CDR1 is LNHDA and CDR2 is SQIVND (reference sequence). CDR3 sequence: CASSIGAEGYEQYF. Incomplete CDR3 DNA: TGTGCCAGTAGCATTGGGGCAGAAGGCTACGAG.

As to this clone: The DNA ends 3 residues before the CDR3 does, and the rest of the CDR3 is filled in from the germline J gene. The chain joins TRBV19 to TRBJ2-1; 11 nucleotides agree with TRBD2. CDR1 is LNHDA, CDR2 SQIVND, per germline (reference sequence). V was pared by 5 bases and J by 3 bases, with 3 bases of the junction left unmatched. The CDR3 runs 15 residues. CDR3 sequence reads: CASSLLAGDYNEQFF. Partial CDR3 DNA: TGTGCCAGTAGTCTACTAGCGGGGGACTACAATGAG.

As regards this clone: The CDR3 end falls 3 residues outside the read, so it is completed with the germline J gene. The chain recombines TRBV18 with TRBJ1-4; a weak D match, TRBD1 (5 bases). The CDR3 extends over 12 amino acids. Germline-derived CDR1 and CDR2 are KGHSH and LQKENI. Between the trimmed V and J ends, which lost 8 bases and 8 bases, there was a span of 12 bases. CDR3 loop: CASASRGEKLFF. The part of the CDR3 DNA that was read is TGTGCCAGCGCAAGTAGGGGAGAAAAA. Full variable domain (missing parts from reference TRBV18 and TRBJ1-4): NAGVMQNPRHLVRRRGQEARLRCSPMKGHSHVYWYRQLPEEGLKFMVYLQKENIIDESGMPKERFSAEFPKEGPSILRIQQVVRGDSAAYFCASASRGEKLFFGSGTQLSVL.

To note about this clone: The CDR3 end lies 3 residues beyond the end of the read and is filled in from the germline J gene. The chain links TRBV7-2 to TRBJ2-2; tentatively, D is TRBD1 (5 bases). The V and J ends lost 6 bases and 0 bases respectively, with 8 bases between them. CDR1 and CDR2 from the germline V gene are SGHTA and FQGNSA. The CDR3 totals 14 residues. CDR3 residues: CASRRQSNTGELFF. The sequenced CDR3 bases are TGTGCCAGCAGAAGACAGTCGAACACCGGGGAG.

This clone showed up many times. The sequenced part of the CDR3 DNA is TGTGCCAGCTCACCACCTCAGGGAACTAGCGGGGGATACAATGAG. Residues: CASSPPQGTSGGYNE. The CDR3 in its entirety is CASSPPQGTSGGYNEQFF. The V call is TRBV18, the J call TRBJ2-1, with TRBD2 matching over 11 bases. The read ends 3 residues early relative to the CDR3; the germline J gene fills the gap. V shed 0 bases, J shed 4 bases, and the junction held 8 bases outside the gene matches. The CDR3 runs to 18 residues. CDR1 and CDR2 (germline): KGHSH, LQKENI.

The CDR3: CASSHIFRGTEAFF. The sequenced part of the CDR3 DNA is TGTGCCAGCAGCCATATCTTCCGGGGGACTGAA. This chain uses TRBV16 with TRBJ1-1, with D perhaps TRBD1 (5 bases). The CDR3 is cut off 3 residues early in the read; its end comes from the germline J gene. The germline gives CDR1 KGHSY, CDR2 FQNENV. V was pared by 3 bases and J by 5 bases, with 13 bases between. The CDR3 runs 14 residues.

Worth noting for this clone: The read finishes 3 residues shy of the CDR3 end, and the germline J gene is used to complete it. This chain joins TRBV19 and TRBJ2-1; a weak D match, TRBD2 (7 bases). The CDR3 sequence is 15 residues long. The ends were cut back, 10 bases at V and 4 bases at J, with 20 bases in the middle. From germline, CDR1 is LNHDA and CDR2 SQIVND (reference sequence). The CDR3 is CATSIGGGSYNEQFF. The DNA read from the CDR3 is TGTGCCACCTCTATTGGGGGGGGCAGTTACAATGAG.

Only a few counts were recorded for this clone. The observed sequence ends 3 residues before the CDR3 terminus, with the missing tail filled in from the germline J gene. The chain employs TRBV19 and TRBJ2-7, with a tentative D call TRBD1 (5 bases). Deletions cut 9 bases from V and 4 bases from J, with 10 bases between. The CDR3 is 11 residues long. The germline CDR1 and CDR2 sequences are LNHDA and SQIVND (reference sequence). CDR3 DNA, as far as it was read: TGTGCCAGGAGTCAGGGATACGAG. It specifies CARSQGYE. The full CDR3 protein is CARSQGYEQYF.

This clone has more than one count but fewer than ten. From the germline J gene comes the end of the CDR3, since the read stops 3 residues before it. The chain has TRBV18 and TRBJ2-2, with D hard to call. V was clipped by 3 bases and J by 6 bases, with 11 bases between them. In germline, CDR1 is KGHSH, CDR2 LQKENI. This CDR3 has 14 residues. The CDR3 region is CASSPTRVAGELFF. The DNA read from the CDR3 is TGTGCCAGCTCACCTACTCGAGTGGCCGGGGAG.

This clone was observed a handful of times. The sequence runs out 3 residues before the end of the CDR3; the remainder is reconstructed from the germline J gene. The chain joins TRBV19 to TRBJ1-1, with D uncertain. In germline, CDR1 is LNHDA, CDR2 SQIVND (reference sequence). The CDR3 sequence is 12 residues long. V lost 8 bases, J lost 5 bases, and 12 bases lay in between. The CDR3 region is CASDLSGTEAFF. The CDR3 DNA, read in part, is TGTGCCAGTGACCTGAGCGGTACTGAA.

About this clone itself: The CDR3 end lies 3 residues beyond the end of the read and is filled in from the germline J gene. The genes are TRBV7-9 and TRBJ2-7; no definite D call. Trimming pared 4 bases from V and 4 bases from J, leaving 14 bases between. Germline-derived CDR1 and CDR2 are SEHNR and FQNEAQ (reference sequence). The CDR3 covers 14 residues. The sequenced part of the CDR3 DNA is TGTGCCAGCAGCTCCTCTCTTAAGGCTTACGAG. It yields the protein CASSSSLKAYE. The CDR3, in full, reads CASSSSLKAYEQYF.

As regards this clone: Sequencing ends 3 residues short of the CDR3 end; the germline J gene provides the rest. The chain couples TRBV19 to TRBJ1-1; D is unclear. Looked up from germline, CDR1 is LNHDA and CDR2 is SQIVND (reference sequence). This CDR3 is built from 14 residues. Trimming pared 7 bases from V and 0 bases from J, leaving 12 bases between. CDR3 DNA, as far as it was read: TGTGCCAGTACCCTCCGGGGATTGAACACTGAA. Protein sequence: CASTLRGLNTE. From start to end, the CDR3 is CASTLRGLNTEAFF. Using reference TRBV19 and TRBJ1-1 for the parts outside the CDR3, the full variable domain is DGGITQSPKYLFRKEGQNVTLSCEQNLNHDAMYWYRQDPGQGLRLIYYSQIVNDFQKGDIAEGYSVSREKKESFPLTVTSAQKNPTAFYLCASTLRGLNTEAFFGQGTRLTVV.

With regard to this clone: Read coverage stops 3 residues before the CDR3 terminus; the germline J gene supplies the remainder. This sequence joins TRBV18 and TRBJ1-2, with a tentative D call TRBD1 (6 bases). V lost 5 bases and J lost 1, with 11 bases in between. Germline V gene sequence: CDR1 KGHSH, CDR2 LQKENI. CDR3 size: 14 residues. CDR3 in amino acids: CASSSGTINYGYTF. The CDR3 bases that were read are TGTGCCAGCTCATCCGGGACAATTAACTATGGC.

This clone was seen only a few times. Read sequence stops 3 residues before the CDR3 end, and the germline J gene provides the missing end. V gene TRBV7-2 combines with J gene TRBJ2-1, with D possibly TRBD2 on 5 matching bases. V gave up 0 bases and J gave up 7 bases, with 13 bases separating them. This CDR3 is built from 15 residues. The V gene's germline CDR1 is SGHTA and CDR2 FQGNSA. CDR3 loop: CASSLASGLGNEQFF. Incomplete CDR3 DNA: TGTGCCAGCAGCTTAGCAAGCGGTCTGGGAAATGAG.